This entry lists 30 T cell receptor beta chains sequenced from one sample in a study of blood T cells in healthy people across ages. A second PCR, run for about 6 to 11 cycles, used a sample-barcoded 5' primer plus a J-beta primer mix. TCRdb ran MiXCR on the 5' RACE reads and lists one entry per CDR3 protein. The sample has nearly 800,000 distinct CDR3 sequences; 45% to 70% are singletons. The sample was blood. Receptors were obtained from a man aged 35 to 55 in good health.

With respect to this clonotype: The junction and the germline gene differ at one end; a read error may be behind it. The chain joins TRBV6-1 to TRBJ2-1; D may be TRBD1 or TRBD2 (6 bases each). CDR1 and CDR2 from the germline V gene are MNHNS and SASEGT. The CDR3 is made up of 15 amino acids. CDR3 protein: CASSEEQGGYNGQFF. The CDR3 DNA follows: TGTGCCAGCAGTGAAGAACAGGGAGGCTACAATGGGCAGTTCTTC.

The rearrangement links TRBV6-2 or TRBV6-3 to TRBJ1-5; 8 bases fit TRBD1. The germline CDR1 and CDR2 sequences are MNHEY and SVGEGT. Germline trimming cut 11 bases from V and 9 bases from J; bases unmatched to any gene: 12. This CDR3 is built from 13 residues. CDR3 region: CAANQGAQGPQHF. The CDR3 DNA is TGTGCCGCAAATCAGGGGGCGCAGGGGCCCCAGCATTTT.

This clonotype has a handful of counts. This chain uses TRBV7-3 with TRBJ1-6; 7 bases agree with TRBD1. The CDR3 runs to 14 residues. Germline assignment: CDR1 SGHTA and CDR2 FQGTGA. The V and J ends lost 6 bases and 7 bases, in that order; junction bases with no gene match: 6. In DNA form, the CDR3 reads TGTGCCAGCAGTGACAGGGTTGGGAATTCACCCCTCCACTTT. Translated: CASSDRVGNSPLHF.

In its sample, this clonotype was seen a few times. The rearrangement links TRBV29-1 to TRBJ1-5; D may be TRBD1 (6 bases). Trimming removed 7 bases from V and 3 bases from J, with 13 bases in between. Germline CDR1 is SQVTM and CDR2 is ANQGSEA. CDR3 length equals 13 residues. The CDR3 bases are TGCAGCGCAGAAGCAGGGGACAATCAGCCCCAGCATTTT. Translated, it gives CSAEAGDNQPQHF.

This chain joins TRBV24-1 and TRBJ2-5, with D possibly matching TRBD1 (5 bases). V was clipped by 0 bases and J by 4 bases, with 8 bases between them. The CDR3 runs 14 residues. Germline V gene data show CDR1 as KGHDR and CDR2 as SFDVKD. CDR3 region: CATSDLGARETQYF. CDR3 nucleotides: TGTGCCACCAGTGATTTGGGGGCGAGAGAGACCCAGTACTTC.

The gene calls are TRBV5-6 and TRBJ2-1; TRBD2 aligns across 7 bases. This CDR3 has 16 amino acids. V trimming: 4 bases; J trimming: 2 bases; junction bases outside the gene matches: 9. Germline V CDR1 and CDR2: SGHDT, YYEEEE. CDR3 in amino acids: CASSPTGRGTYNEQFF. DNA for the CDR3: TGTGCCAGCAGCCCGACCGGGCGGGGGACCTACAATGAGCAGTTCTTC.

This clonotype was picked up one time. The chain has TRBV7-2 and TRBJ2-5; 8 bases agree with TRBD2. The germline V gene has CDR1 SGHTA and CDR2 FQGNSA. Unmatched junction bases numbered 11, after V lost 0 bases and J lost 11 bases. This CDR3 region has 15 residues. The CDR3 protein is CASSLAGRAGDEQYF. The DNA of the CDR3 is TGTGCCAGCAGCTTAGCCGGGAGGGCCGGCGATGAGCAGTACTTC.

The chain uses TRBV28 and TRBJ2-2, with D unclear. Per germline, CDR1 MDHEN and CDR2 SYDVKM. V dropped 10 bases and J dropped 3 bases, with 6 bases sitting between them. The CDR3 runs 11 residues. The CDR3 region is CATVDTGELFF. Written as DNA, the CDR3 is TGTGCCACCGTAGACACCGGGGAGCTGTTTTTT.

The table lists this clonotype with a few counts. CDR3 protein: CASSPLRSEQYF. CDR3 coding DNA: TGTGCCAGCAGCCCCCTACGGAGCGAGCAGTACTTC. The chain uses TRBV7-2 and TRBJ2-7; D not certain. Trimming removed 5 bases at V and 6 bases at J, with 11 bases between. In germline, CDR1 is SGHTA, CDR2 FQGNSA. CDR3 length: 12 amino acids. The complete variable domain, with remaining parts taken from reference TRBV7-2 and TRBJ2-7, reads GAGVSQSPSNKVTEKGKDVELRCDPISGHTALYWYRQSLGQGLEFLIYFQGNSAPDKSGLPSDRFSAERTGGSVSTLTIQRTQQEDSAVYLCASSPLRSEQYFGPGTRLTVT.

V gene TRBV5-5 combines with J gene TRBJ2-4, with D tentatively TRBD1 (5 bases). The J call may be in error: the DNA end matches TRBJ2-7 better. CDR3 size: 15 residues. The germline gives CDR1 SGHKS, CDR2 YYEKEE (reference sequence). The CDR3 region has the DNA TGTGCCAGCAGCGAAGGAACAGGTTTAACCTACGAGCAGTACTTC. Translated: CASSEGTGLTYEQYF.

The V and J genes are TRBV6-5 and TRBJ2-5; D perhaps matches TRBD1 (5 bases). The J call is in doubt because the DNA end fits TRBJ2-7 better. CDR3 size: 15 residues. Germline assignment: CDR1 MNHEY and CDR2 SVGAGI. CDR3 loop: CASSETGTVGGEQYF. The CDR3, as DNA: TGTGCCAGCAGTGAAACAGGTACCGTTGGTGGCGAGCAGTACTTC.

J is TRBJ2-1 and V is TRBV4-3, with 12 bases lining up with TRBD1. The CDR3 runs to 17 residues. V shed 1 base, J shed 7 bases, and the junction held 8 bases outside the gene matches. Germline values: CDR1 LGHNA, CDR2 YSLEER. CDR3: CASSQVSGDRGLNEQFF. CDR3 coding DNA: TGCGCCAGCAGCCAAGTATCGGGGGACAGGGGGCTTAATGAGCAGTTCTTC.

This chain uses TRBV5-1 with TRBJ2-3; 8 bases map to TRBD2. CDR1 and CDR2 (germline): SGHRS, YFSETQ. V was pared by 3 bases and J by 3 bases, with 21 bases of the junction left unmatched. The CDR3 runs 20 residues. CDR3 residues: CASSYGRSGSIPGRTDTQYF. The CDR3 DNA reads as TGCGCCAGCAGCTACGGGAGAAGCGGGAGCATCCCCGGGAGGACAGATACGCAGTATTTT.

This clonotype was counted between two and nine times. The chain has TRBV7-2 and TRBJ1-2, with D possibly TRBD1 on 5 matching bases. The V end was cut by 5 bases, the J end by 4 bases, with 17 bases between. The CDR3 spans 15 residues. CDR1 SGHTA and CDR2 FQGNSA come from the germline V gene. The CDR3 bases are TGTGCCAGCAGCCCGCCTCCCGGGGCAGGCTATGGCTACACCTTC. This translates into CASSPPPGAGYGYTF.

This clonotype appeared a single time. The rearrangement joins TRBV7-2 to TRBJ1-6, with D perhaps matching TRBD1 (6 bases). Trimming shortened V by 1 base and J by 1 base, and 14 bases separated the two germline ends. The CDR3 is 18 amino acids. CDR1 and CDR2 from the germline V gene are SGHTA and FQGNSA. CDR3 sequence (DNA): TGTGCCAGCAGCTTAGATGGACAGCCAGGTTCCTATAATTCACCCCTCCACTTT. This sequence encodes CASSLDGQPGSYNSPLHF.

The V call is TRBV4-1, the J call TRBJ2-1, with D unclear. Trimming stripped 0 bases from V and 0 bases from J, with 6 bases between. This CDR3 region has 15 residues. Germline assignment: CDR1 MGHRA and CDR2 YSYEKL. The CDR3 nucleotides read TGCGCCAGCAGCCAAGATCACAGCTCCTACAATGAGCAGTTCTTC. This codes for CASSQDHSSYNEQFF.

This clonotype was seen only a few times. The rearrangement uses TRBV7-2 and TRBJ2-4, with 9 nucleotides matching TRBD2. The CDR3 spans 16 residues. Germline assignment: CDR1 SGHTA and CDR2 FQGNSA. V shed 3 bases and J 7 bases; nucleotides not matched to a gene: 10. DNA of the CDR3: TGTGCCAGCAGCTTCTCGGCCAGCGGGAGGTTGAACATTCAGTACTTC. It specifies CASSFSASGRLNIQYF.

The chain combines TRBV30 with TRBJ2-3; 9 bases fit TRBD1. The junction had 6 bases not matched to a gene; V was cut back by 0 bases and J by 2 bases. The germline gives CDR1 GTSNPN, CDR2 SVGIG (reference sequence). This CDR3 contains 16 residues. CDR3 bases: TGTGCCTGGAGTGTCGGACAGGGGCGCTCCACAGATACGCAGTATTTT. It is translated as CAWSVGQGRSTDTQYF.

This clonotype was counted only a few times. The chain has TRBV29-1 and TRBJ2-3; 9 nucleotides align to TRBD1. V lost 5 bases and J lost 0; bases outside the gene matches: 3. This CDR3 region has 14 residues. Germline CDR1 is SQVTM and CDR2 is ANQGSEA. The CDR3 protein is CSVPGTGSTDTQYF. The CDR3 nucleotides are TGCAGCGTTCCGGGGACAGGGAGCACAGATACGCAGTATTTT.

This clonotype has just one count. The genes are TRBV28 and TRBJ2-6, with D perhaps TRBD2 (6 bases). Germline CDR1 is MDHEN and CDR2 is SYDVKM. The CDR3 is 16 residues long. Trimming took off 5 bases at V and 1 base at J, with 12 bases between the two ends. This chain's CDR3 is CASSIPGRSGANVLTF. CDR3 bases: TGTGCCAGCAGTATCCCTGGGAGGTCTGGGGCCAACGTCCTGACTTTC. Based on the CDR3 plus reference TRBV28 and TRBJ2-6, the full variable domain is DVKVTQSSRYLVKRTGEKVFLECVQDMDHENMFWYRQDPGLGLRLIYFSYDVKMKEKGDIPEGYSVSREKKERFSLILESASTNQTSMYLCASSIPGRSGANVLTFGAGSRLTVL.

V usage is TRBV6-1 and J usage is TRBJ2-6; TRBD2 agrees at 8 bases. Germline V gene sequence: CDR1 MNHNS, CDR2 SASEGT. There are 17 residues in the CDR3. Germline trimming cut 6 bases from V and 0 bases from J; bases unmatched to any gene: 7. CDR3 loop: CASSLLAGGSGANVLTF. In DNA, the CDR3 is TGTGCCAGCAGCCTCCTAGCGGGTGGCTCTGGGGCCAACGTCCTGACTTTC.

This CDR3 is CASSVYQDNEQFF. CDR3 DNA sequence: TGTGCCAGCAGTGTTTACCAAGACAATGAGCAGTTCTTC. The chain links TRBV2 to TRBJ2-1; D is ambiguous. Germline values: CDR1 SNHLY, CDR2 FYNNEI. The CDR3 is 13 residues long. V gave up 4 bases and J gave up 5 bases, with 9 bases separating them.

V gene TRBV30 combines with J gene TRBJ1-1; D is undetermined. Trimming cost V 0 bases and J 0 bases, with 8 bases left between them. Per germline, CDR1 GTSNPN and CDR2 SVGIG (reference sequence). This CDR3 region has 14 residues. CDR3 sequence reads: CAWSVWILNTEAFF. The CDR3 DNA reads TGTGCCTGGAGTGTTTGGATTCTGAACACTGAAGCTTTCTTT.

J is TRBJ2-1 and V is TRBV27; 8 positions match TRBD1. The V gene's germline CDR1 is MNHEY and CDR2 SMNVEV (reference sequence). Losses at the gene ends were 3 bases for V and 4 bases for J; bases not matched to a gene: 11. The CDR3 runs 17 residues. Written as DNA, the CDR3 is TGTGCCAGCAGTTTTATTGTTAACAGGGGGACATACAATGAGCAGTTCTTC. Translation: CASSFIVNRGTYNEQFF.

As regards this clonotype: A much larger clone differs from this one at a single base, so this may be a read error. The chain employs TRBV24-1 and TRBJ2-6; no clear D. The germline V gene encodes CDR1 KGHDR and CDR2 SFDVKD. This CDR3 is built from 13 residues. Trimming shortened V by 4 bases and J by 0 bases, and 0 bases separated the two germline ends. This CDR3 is CATSDSGANVLTF. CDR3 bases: TGTGCCACCAGTGACTCTGGGGCCAACGTCCTGACTTTC.

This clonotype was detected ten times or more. CDR3 DNA sequence: TGCAGTGCTAGAGACGTACTAGCGGATCAGGGGGAGCAGTACTTC. Its protein is CSARDVLADQGEQYF. This chain links TRBV20-1 with TRBJ2-5; weak D call: TRBD2 (8 bases). This CDR3 has 15 amino acids. The V end lost 0 bases, the J end lost 11 bases, and 22 bases lay between the germline ends. Germline V lookup: CDR1 DFQATT, CDR2 SNEGSKA (reference sequence).

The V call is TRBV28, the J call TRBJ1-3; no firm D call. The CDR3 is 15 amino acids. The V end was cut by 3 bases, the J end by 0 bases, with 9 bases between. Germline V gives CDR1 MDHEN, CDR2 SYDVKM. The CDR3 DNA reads TGTGCCAGCAGTTTTGTGGCAGGCTCTGGAAACACCATATATTTT. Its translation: CASSFVAGSGNTIYF.

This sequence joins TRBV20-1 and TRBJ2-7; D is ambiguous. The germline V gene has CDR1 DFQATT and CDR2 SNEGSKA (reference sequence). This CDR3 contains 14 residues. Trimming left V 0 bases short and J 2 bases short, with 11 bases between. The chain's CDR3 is CSARDWSFPYEQYF. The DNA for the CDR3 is TGCAGTGCTAGAGATTGGAGTTTCCCCTACGAGCAGTACTTC.

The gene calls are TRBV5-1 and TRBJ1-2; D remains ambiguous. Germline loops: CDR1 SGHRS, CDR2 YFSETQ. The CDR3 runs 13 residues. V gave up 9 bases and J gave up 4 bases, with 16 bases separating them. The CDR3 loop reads CATPRIGGYGYTF. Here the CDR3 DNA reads TGCGCCACCCCACGCATAGGAGGCTATGGCTACACCTTC.

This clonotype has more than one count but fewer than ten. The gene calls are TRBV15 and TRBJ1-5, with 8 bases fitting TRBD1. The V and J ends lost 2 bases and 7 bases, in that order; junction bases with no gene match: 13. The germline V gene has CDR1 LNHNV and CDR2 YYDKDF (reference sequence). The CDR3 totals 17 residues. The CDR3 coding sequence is TGTGCCACCAGCAGATTCGACCGAGGACAGGGAAGCCAGCCCCAGCATTTT. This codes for CATSRFDRGQGSQPQHF.